This T cell receptor beta chain came from a study of a mutant IDH1 vaccine in newly diagnosed glioma. At the level of the study: The sex distribution of treated patients was roughly 62% male and 37.5% female, with a mean age of 40.4 years. Most patients had received both radiotherapy and temozolomide, the prior options being radiotherapy, temozolomide, or both. Findings and limits, study-wide: Across multiple MHC alleles, 93.3% of patients had vaccine-induced responses.

The table came from immunoSEQ multiplex PCR; TCRdb's copy has only in-frame clones and leaves some out. Of 38,000 or so clones in the sample, 75% to 85% were seen once. CDR1 is MNHNS, CDR2 SASEGT, per germline. V shed 8 bases and J 8 bases; nucleotides not matched to a gene: 7. The CDR3 contains 13 residues. The time point denotes: week 23, last vaccination. Topical imiquimod was applied with each vaccine dose, which held 300 ug of mutant IDH1 20-mer peptide. The donor cohort comprised cases of new WHO grade 3 or 4 IDH1-mutant, ATRX-lost astrocytoma. Points on this clone: Its antigen is still unknown.

This sample comprised PBMCs, obtained from a glioma patient whose treatment included an IDH1 peptide vaccine. The clonotype was recovered from a middle-aged man with glioma. V usage is TRBV6-1 and J usage is TRBJ1-4; TRBD1 matches 8 bases. CDR3 in amino acids: CASQGQVPEKLFF. The CDR3 DNA sequence: TGTGCCAGCCAGGGACAGGTCCCCGAAAAACTGTTTTTT.